Given below is one T cell receptor (beta chain) in context. Its antigen is unidentified. This sample is drawn from a study of shared clonotypes between healthy human individuals. Study findings and constraints: Non-shared clonotypes were found to have lower generation probabilities than the clonotypes that were shared by all four of the sorted-subset donors. Measured sharing among donors was expected to vary with sequencing depth.

This CDR3 contains 15 residues. V lost 3 bases to trimming and J lost 7 bases; unmatched junction nucleotides: 6. The germline V gene encodes CDR1 LNHDA and CDR2 SQIVND (reference sequence). Genomic DNA from each subset was divided evenly over several immunoSEQ plates. Replicate PCRs from sorted subsets contained approximately 190 ng DNA, which is some 29,000 T cell genomes. Data came from immunoSEQ multiplex PCR; TCRdb stores just in-frame clones and leaves some out. Among around 720,000 clones, roughly 72% were seen once, and the ten largest hold under 2%. V is TRBV19 and J is TRBJ2-4, with TRBD2 matching over 10 bases. The sequence came from a woman in her 30s in good health. The sample was memory CD4+ T cells sorted from blood. The subset denotes: CD45RA-negative fraction. CDR3 coding DNA: TGTGCCAGTAGTATGGGGACTAGCGTGGGGAACATTCAGTACTTC. Protein product: CASSMGTSVGNIQYF.